The 2 T cell receptor beta chains below were found in one sample sequenced in a study of siplizumab effects on memory and regulatory T cells. Only in-frame clones appear in the TCRdb table, and some are missing; sequencing was by immunoSEQ multiplex PCR. The table lists about 75,000 clones, 93% of them singletons, with 4% to 5.5% in the top ten. Sequenced sample: CD8+ T cells sorted from blood. The origin of the receptors is a human donor in good health.

The chain joins TRBV4-1 to TRBJ1-2; the D is unclear. Germline values: CDR1 MGHRA, CDR2 YSYEKL. This CDR3 has 15 amino acids. Trimming left V 0 bases short and J 0 bases short, with 8 bases between. CDR3 protein: CASSQDRHSNYGYTF. In DNA, the CDR3 is TGCGCCAGCAGCCAAGATCGGCACTCTAACTATGGCTACACCTTC.

The V gene is TRBV9, the J gene TRBJ1-4; no reliable D call. Germline V CDR1 and CDR2: SGDLS, YYNGEE. V was shortened by 0 bases and J by 5 bases, with 2 bases between the two germline ends. The CDR3 sequence is 12 residues long. The CDR3 sequence is CASSVGNEKLFF. The CDR3 nucleotides read TGTGCCAGCAGCGTAGGCAATGAAAAACTGTTTTTT.